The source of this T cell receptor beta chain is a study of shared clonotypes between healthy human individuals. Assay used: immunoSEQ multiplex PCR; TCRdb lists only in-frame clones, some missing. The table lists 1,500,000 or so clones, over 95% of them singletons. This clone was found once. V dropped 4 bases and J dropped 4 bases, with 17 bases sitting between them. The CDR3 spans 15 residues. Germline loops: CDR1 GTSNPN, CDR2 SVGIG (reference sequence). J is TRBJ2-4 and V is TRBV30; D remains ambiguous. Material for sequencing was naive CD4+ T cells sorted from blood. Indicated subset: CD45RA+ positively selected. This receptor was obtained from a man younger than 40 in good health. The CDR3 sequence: CAWTTSSKGKNIQYF. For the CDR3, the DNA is TGTGCCTGGACAACGAGCTCGAAGGGAAAAAACATTCAGTACTTC.